This T cell receptor beta chain was retrieved from a study of OX40 agonist ivuxolimab in advanced cancers. Study as a whole: It was permissible to have had prior anti-PD-1, anti-PD-L1 or anti-CTLA-4 therapy, and around 40% had some.

Collection of blood occurred at baseline, at cycle 4 day 1, and at cycle 7 day 1. This CDR3 contains 14 residues. Trimming shortened V by 1 base and J by 8 bases, and 11 bases separated the two germline ends. Germline V gene lookup returns CDR1 MNHNS and CDR2 SASEGT. Some clones are missing from TCRdb's copy, which holds only in-frame ones; the method was immunoSEQ multiplex PCR. The sample lists nearly 55,000 clones; roughly 86% were seen once. The chain joins TRBV6-1 to TRBJ1-4; no reliable D call. The sequence came from an adult with an advanced solid tumor such as melanoma, head and neck, liver or kidney cancer. The sequencing here drew on CD4+ or CD8+ T cells sorted from blood, taken in a trial of the OX40 agonist ivuxolimab. The CDR3 DNA is TGTGCCAGCAGTGAAGTTCAGGTACAAGAAAAACTGTTTTTT. Translation: CASSEVQVQEKLFF.